This T cell receptor beta chain was captured in a study of blood T cells in healthy people across ages. Researchers report isolating at least 7 million PBMCs per sample. V lost 3 bases to trimming and J lost 4 bases; unmatched junction nucleotides: 8. The CDR3 is 14 residues long. The germline V gene has CDR1 SQVTM and CDR2 ANQGSEA. The second PCR ran about 6 to 12 cycles with a sample-barcoded 5' primer and J-beta primers. TCRdb reprocessed the 5' RACE reads via MiXCR and lists one record per CDR3 protein. Counted here are about 400,000 distinct CDR3 sequences, approximately 51% occurring once; the ten biggest clones make up under 65%.

Sequenced material: blood. J is TRBJ2-7 and V is TRBV29-1; TRBD1 matches 8 bases. The origin of this receptor is a man aged 60-69 years in good health. This CDR3 is CSVDQGQGAYEQYF. CDR3 DNA sequence: TGCAGCGTTGATCAGGGGCAGGGGGCATACGAGCAGTACTTC.